This TCR beta chain was sequenced during a study of T cells after posttransplantation cyclophosphamide. The CDR3 is 16 amino acids. V shed 5 bases, J shed 2 bases, and the junction held 5 bases outside the gene matches. Ten or more counts support this clone. Some clones are missing from TCRdb's copy, which holds only in-frame ones; the method was immunoSEQ multiplex PCR. In total the sample includes around 35,000 clones, none of them seen once. The chain employs TRBV12-3 or TRBV12-4 and TRBJ2-1; 11 bases map to TRBD2. The sample comprised PBMCs. This TCR came from a woman aged 45-60 years in good health and a related stem cell transplant donor. CDR3 loop: CASSPGLAGTYNEQFF. CDR3 DNA sequence: TGTGCCAGCAGTCCTGGACTAGCGGGTACCTACAATGAGCAGTTCTTC.